This T cell receptor beta chain appears in the sequencing data of a study of response to subunit inactivated influenza vaccine. TCRdb re-analysed the RT-PCR reads in MiXCR, keeping a single row per CDR3 protein. The repertoire holds 530,000 or so distinct CDR3 sequences, with around 15% as singletons. J was trimmed by 4 bases and V by 3 bases; bases with no gene match: 5. The CDR3 loop spans 16 amino acids. Germline V gene sequence: CDR1 ENHRY, CDR2 SYGVKD. This sequence joins TRBV10-3 and TRBJ2-3; 12 bases fit TRBD1. Sequencing was performed on PBMCs from blood, taken roughly 12 days after vaccination. The sequence was collected from a man between 45 and 60 years old who received an inactivated influenza vaccine. CDR3 loop: CAISDPGQGAADTQYF. CDR3 sequence (DNA): TGTGCCATCAGTGACCCGGGACAGGGGGCTGCAGATACGCAGTATTTT.